This TCR beta chain stems from a study of blood T cell repertoires in COVID-19. Study as a whole: The cDNA or gDNA used as material had been derived from T cells, B-cell-depleted T cells, or PBMCs.

V was pared by 5 bases and J by 1 base, with 5 bases between. This CDR3 spans 12 amino acids. Germline V gene data show CDR1 as LNHDA and CDR2 as SQIVND (reference sequence). This table comes from immunoSEQ multiplex PCR, and its TCRdb copy is limited to in-frame clones, with some not included. This table has about 320,000 clones, more than 70% appearing once. The sequence was collected from a woman in her forties or fifties with acute or convalescent COVID-19. V usage is TRBV19 and J usage is TRBJ1-1; no reliable D call. The sample was peripheral blood. The CDR3 sequence: CASSGGNTEAFF. The DNA of the CDR3 is TGTGCCAGTAGTGGAGGGAACACTGAAGCTTTCTTT.